The 16 T cell receptor beta chains reported below all come from one sample, sequenced in a study of OX40 agonist ivuxolimab in advanced cancers. Here immunoSEQ multiplex PCR was the method, and the copy in TCRdb shows in-frame clones only, minus some. The profile shows approximately 82,000 clones, more than 70% of them singletons. The sample here was CD4+ or CD8+ T cells sorted from blood, taken in a trial of the OX40 agonist ivuxolimab. The receptors stem from an adult with an advanced solid tumor such as melanoma, head and neck, liver or kidney cancer.

The rearrangement links TRBV7-9 to TRBJ2-7, with a weak D call TRBD1 (6 bases). CDR3 length equals 14 residues. The ends were cut back, 1 base at V and 2 bases at J, with 9 bases in the middle. The V gene's germline CDR1 is SEHNR and CDR2 FQNEAQ (reference sequence). CDR3 residues: CASSLVGQPYEQYF. The CDR3 DNA reads TGTGCCAGCAGCTTAGTCGGACAGCCCTACGAGCAGTACTTC.

This clone was found a few times. This chain links TRBV19 with TRBJ1-6; TRBD1 is a possible D gene (5 bases). Germline V gives CDR1 LNHDA, CDR2 SQIVND (reference sequence). V lost 9 bases and J lost 3, with 12 bases in between. The CDR3 loop spans 14 amino acids. DNA for the CDR3: TGTGCCAGCAAAGAAGGGGTCTATAATTCACCCCTCCACTTT. This sequence encodes CASKEGVYNSPLHF.

V and J are TRBV7-3 and TRBJ2-3, with TRBD2 identical over 7 bases. The CDR3 extends over 15 amino acids. J gave up 5 bases and V 5 bases, and 10 bases lay outside the gene matches. Germline CDR1 reads SGHTA; CDR2 reads FQGTGA. This CDR3 is CASSPSGPSGDTQYF. The CDR3 bases are TGTGCCAGCAGCCCTAGCGGTCCCTCGGGAGATACGCAGTATTTT.

This clone occurred a few times. This chain connects TRBV7-3 to TRBJ2-1; D is undetermined. V lost 5 bases and J lost 2, with 10 bases in between. This CDR3 comprises 14 residues. In germline, CDR1 is SGHTA, CDR2 FQGTGA. The CDR3 here is CASSPHPTYNEQFF. The DNA of the CDR3 is TGTGCCAGCAGCCCCCATCCTACCTACAATGAGCAGTTCTTC.

The chain joins TRBV19 to TRBJ1-3, with D hard to call. Trimming left V 8 bases short and J 0 bases short, with 11 bases between. The CDR3 has 14 residues. Germline CDR1 is LNHDA and CDR2 is SQIVND (reference sequence). CDR3 bases: TGTGCCAGTCAGAACTATTTCTCTGGAAACACCATATATTTT. Amino acids: CASQNYFSGNTIYF.

The chain employs TRBV6-5 and TRBJ1-1; D call uncertain. The germline CDR1 and CDR2 sequences are MNHEY and SVGAGI. Trimming cost V 5 bases and J 7 bases, with 17 bases left between them. The CDR3 extends over 14 amino acids. CDR3 residues: CASSGISHRVEAFF. In DNA, the CDR3 is TGTGCCAGCAGTGGAATCAGCCATCGGGTTGAAGCTTTCTTT.

This clone was seen a few times. This chain joins TRBV7-3 and TRBJ2-2; D uncertain. The V and J ends lost 5 bases and 1 base respectively, with 8 bases between them. The germline V gene encodes CDR1 SGHTA and CDR2 FQGTGA. This CDR3 has 14 amino acids. As DNA, the CDR3 is TGTGCCAGCAGCCTGGGTATGAACACCGGGGAGCTGTTTTTT. It specifies CASSLGMNTGELFF.

V is TRBV6-5 and J is TRBJ2-7; 11 bases agree with TRBD2. The length of the CDR3 is 14 residues. V lost 7 bases and J lost 3; bases outside the gene matches: 5. Germline values: CDR1 MNHEY, CDR2 SVGAGI. For the CDR3, the DNA is TGTGCCAGCACGTCTAGCGGGAGGAACTACGAGCAGTACTTC. Protein product: CASTSSGRNYEQYF.

The J gene is TRBJ1-1, the V gene TRBV6-4; D perhaps matches TRBD1 (5 bases). CDR3 length: 13 amino acids. V shed 3 bases and J shed 1 base, with 6 bases lying between them. The germline gives CDR1 MRHNA, CDR2 SNTAGT. This chain's CDR3 is CASSEGQNTEAFF. The CDR3 DNA reads TGTGCCAGCAGTGAAGGACAGAACACTGAAGCTTTCTTT.

The chain joins TRBV7-2 to TRBJ2-1; 10 bases agree with TRBD2. Trimming took 5 bases from V and 2 from J; bases not matched to a gene: 3. In germline, CDR1 is SGHTA, CDR2 FQGNSA. The CDR3 sequence is 15 residues long. CDR3: CASSRTSGPYNEQFF. CDR3 bases: TGTGCCAGCAGCCGGACTAGCGGTCCCTACAATGAGCAGTTCTTC.

The chain recombines TRBV5-1 with TRBJ1-2, with D uncertain. Germline CDR1 is SGHRS and CDR2 is YFSETQ. The CDR3 covers 13 residues. Deletions cut 2 bases from V and 4 bases from J, with 9 bases between. Here the CDR3 reads CASSFGGSYGYTF. The CDR3 region has the DNA TGCGCCAGCAGCTTCGGAGGGAGCTATGGCTACACCTTC.

Note on this clone: The sample holds other DNA sequences that translate to the same CDR3. V gene TRBV6-5 combines with J gene TRBJ1-1; 7 nucleotides agree with TRBD1. Losses at the gene ends were 0 bases for V and 1 base for J; bases not matched to a gene: 2. The CDR3 extends over 15 amino acids. Germline V lookup: CDR1 MNHEY, CDR2 SVGAGI. The CDR3 DNA is TGTGCCAGCAGTTACTCCAGGACAGGGAACACTGAAGCTTTCTTT. Translating it yields CASSYSRTGNTEAFF.

The V gene is TRBV7-2, the J gene TRBJ1-6; TRBD1 agrees at 9 bases. CDR3 size: 15 residues. CDR1 and CDR2 from the germline V gene are SGHTA and FQGNSA. With 0 bases clipped from V and 7 bases from J, the junction kept 1 base outside the gene matches. The CDR3 region is CASSLAGTGNSPLHF. CDR3 nucleotides: TGTGCCAGCAGCTTAGCGGGGACAGGGAATTCACCCCTCCACTTT. Using reference TRBV7-2 and TRBJ1-6 for the parts outside the CDR3, the full variable domain is GAGVSQSPSNKVTEKGKDVELRCDPISGHTALYWYRQSLGQGLEFLIYFQGNSAPDKSGLPSDRFSAERTGGSVSTLTIQRTQQEDSAVYLCASSLAGTGNSPLHFGNGTRLTVT.

J is TRBJ2-1 and V is TRBV15; 8 bases are shared with TRBD2. The germline V gene has CDR1 LNHNV and CDR2 YYDKDF (reference sequence). The length of the CDR3 is 15 residues. The V gene end was trimmed by 1 base and the J gene end by 7 bases; junction bases not matched to a gene: 6. In DNA, the CDR3 is TGTGCCACCAGCAGAGTATCGGGAGGGTGGAATGAGCAGTTCTTC. Its translation is CATSRVSGGWNEQFF.

This clone was found once. The rearrangement uses TRBV4-3 and TRBJ2-1; D gene unclear. The CDR3 is 15 residues long. Per germline, CDR1 LGHNA and CDR2 YSLEER. The V end was cut by 3 bases, the J end by 7 bases, with 16 bases between. Here the CDR3 reads CASSHVIANENEQFF. The CDR3 DNA follows: TGCGCCAGCAGCCACGTAATAGCAAACGAGAATGAGCAGTTCTTC.

The chain links TRBV4-1 to TRBJ2-7; no reliable D call. CDR3 length equals 12 residues. The germline V gene has CDR1 MGHRA and CDR2 YSYEKL. V lost 1 base, J lost 3 bases, and 4 bases lay in between. CDR3 nucleotide sequence: TGCGCCAGCAGCCAAGGGGGCTACGAGCAGTACTTC. This encodes CASSQGGYEQYF.